The clone carrying this TCR beta chain was recorded at least ten times. Its specificity is not known. RNA transcripts yielded amplified TCR beta CDR3 regions. HTBI primers were employed in a first-round RT-PCR of the TCR CDR3. TCRdb re-analysed the multiplex PCR reads in MiXCR, keeping a single row per CDR3 protein. This table has 490,000 or so distinct CDR3 sequences, about 16% appearing once. This entry comes from a study of T cells in Graves' hyperthyroidism and ophthalmopathy. Study background: Pretreatment peripheral blood was obtained at initial diagnosis. Whole-study results and caveats: Ophthalmopathy was distinguished from stable hyperthyroidism by 13 V-J signatures.

The CDR3 runs to 17 residues. Per the germline V gene, CDR1 is SGHRS and CDR2 is YFSETQ. V lost 2 bases and J lost 0, with 15 bases in between. The sample comprised blood. The clonotype was recovered from a woman in her 30s with Graves' ophthalmopathy. The chain has TRBV5-1 and TRBJ1-5; no clear D gene. The CDR3 here is CASSFPLELYSNQPQHF. As DNA, the CDR3 is TGCGCCAGCAGCTTCCCCCTTGAACTCTATAGCAATCAGCCCCAGCATTTT.